Listed here are 23 T cell receptor beta chains from one sample, sequenced in a study of T cells in Graves' hyperthyroidism and ophthalmopathy. TCR beta CDR3 region amplification was performed from RNA transcripts. During a first-round RT-PCR of the TCR CDR3, the HTBI primer set was used. One entry per CDR3 protein results from TCRdb running MiXCR on the multiplex PCR reads. The profile shows about 700,000 distinct CDR3 sequences, less than 15% of them singletons. Input material: blood. The source of these receptors is a woman under 30 with Graves' hyperthyroidism.

The chain carries TRBV19 and TRBJ1-1; possible D gene TRBD1, 5 bases. The CDR3 is made up of 16 amino acids. The V end was cut by 2 bases, the J end by 0 bases, with 13 bases between. The germline CDR1 and CDR2 sequences are LNHDA and SQIVND (reference sequence). CDR3 in DNA: TGTGCCAGTAGTATACCAGGGTCATCTCTGAACACTGAAGCTTTCTTT. Translation gives CASSIPGSSLNTEAFF. Based on the CDR3 plus reference TRBV19 and TRBJ1-1, the full variable domain is DGGITQSPKYLFRKEGQNVTLSCEQNLNHDAMYWYRQDPGQGLRLIYYSQIVNDFQKGDIAEGYSVSREKKESFPLTVTSAQKNPTAFYLCASSIPGSSLNTEAFFGQGTRLTVV.

This clonotype was counted many times. The chain couples TRBV6-1 to TRBJ2-7, with TRBD1 identical over 7 bases. CDR3 length: 14 amino acids. V shed 10 bases and J 6 bases; nucleotides not matched to a gene: 15. Per the germline V gene, CDR1 is MNHNS and CDR2 is SASEGT. The CDR3 loop reads CATQRQGGLVEQYF. Written as DNA, the CDR3 is TGTGCCACGCAACGACAGGGTGGTCTGGTCGAGCAGTACTTC.

The CDR3 DNA follows: TGCGCCAGCAGCCAGGGCTCTAGCCCCGGGAACACCATATATTTT. Translating gives CASSQGSSPGNTIYF. This chain links TRBV4-3 with TRBJ1-3; D gene ambiguous. The germline CDR1 and CDR2 sequences are LGHNA and YSLEER. CDR3 length equals 15 residues. V lost 3 bases to trimming and J lost 7 bases, with 16 bases between them.

Turning to this clonotype: Possible read error: a much larger clone is one base away. V and J are TRBV6-1 and TRBJ2-6; D possibly corresponds to TRBD1 (6 bases). The CDR3 contains 14 residues. The V end lost 6 bases, the J end lost 1 base, and 7 bases lay between the germline ends. Germline CDR1 MNHNS, CDR2 SASEGT. CDR3 sequence reads: CASRDRSGANVLTF. The CDR3 DNA is TGTGCCAGCAGGGACAGATCTGGGGCCAACGTCCTGACTTTC.

This clonotype was found many times. This rearrangement joins TRBV2 to TRBJ1-1; D may be TRBD1 (5 bases). This CDR3 spans 13 amino acids. Trimming took 3 bases from V and 1 from J, leaving 6 bases between them. Germline V gene lookup returns CDR1 SNHLY and CDR2 FYNNEI. The CDR3: CASSEGENTEAFF. The DNA for the CDR3 is TGTGCCAGCAGTGAGGGGGAGAACACTGAAGCTTTCTTT.

The gene calls are TRBV27 and TRBJ2-7; D gene ambiguous. Germline loops: CDR1 MNHEY, CDR2 SMNVEV (reference sequence). Trimming cost V 4 bases and J 6 bases, with 19 bases left between them. The CDR3 is 15 amino acids. This chain's CDR3 is CASSSLGGITSEQYF. DNA for the CDR3: TGTGCCAGCAGTTCCCTGGGTGGCATTACGAGCGAGCAGTACTTC.

In its sample, this clonotype was seen many times. The chain joins TRBV15 to TRBJ1-1, with a tentative D call TRBD1 (5 bases). Per germline, CDR1 LNHNV and CDR2 YYDKDF (reference sequence). The ends were cut back, 8 bases at V and 0 bases at J, with 10 bases in the middle. The CDR3 runs 13 residues. Here the CDR3 DNA reads TGTGCCACCTGGACACCTTTGAACACTGAAGCTTTCTTT. Amino acid sequence: CATWTPLNTEAFF.

The chain carries TRBV28 and TRBJ2-7; D is unresolved. With 3 bases removed from V and 3 bases from J, the gap between germline ends came to 9 bases. Germline CDR1 and CDR2: MDHEN and SYDVKM. The CDR3 runs 13 residues. The CDR3 DNA is TGTGCCAGCAGTTTTATGCGGAACTACGAGCAGTACTTC. The encoded protein is CASSFMRNYEQYF.

In its sample, this clonotype was seen many times. The rearrangement joins TRBV20-1 to TRBJ2-1; TRBD1 matches at 9 bases. V dropped 3 bases and J dropped 13; count of bases not matched to a gene: 7. CDR1 and CDR2 (germline): DFQATT, SNEGSKA (reference sequence). This CDR3 comprises 12 residues. The CDR3 DNA sequence: TGCAGTGCTAGGGGGGCGGGACAGGGTCAGTTCTTC. It codes for CSARGAGQGQFF.

This clonotype was observed at least ten times. The chain links TRBV12-3 or TRBV12-4 to TRBJ2-3, with 11 bases lining up with TRBD2. CDR3 length: 16 residues. Germline trimming cut 5 bases from V and 2 bases from J; bases unmatched to any gene: 6. DNA for the CDR3: TGTGCCAGCAGTAAAGTAGCGGGAGGGCCCACAGATACGCAGTATTTT. This sequence encodes CASSKVAGGPTDTQYF.

The chain carries TRBV5-5 and TRBJ1-2, with D maybe TRBD1 (5 bases). Trimming shortened V by 3 bases and J by 3 bases, and 18 bases separated the two germline ends. The CDR3 covers 16 residues. Germline V gene lookup returns CDR1 SGHKS and CDR2 YYEKEE (reference sequence). CDR3 nucleotide sequence: TGTGCCAGCAGCTCGTATGACACTACGGGGGACTATGGCTACACCTTC. Translated: CASSSYDTTGDYGYTF.

This clonotype was detected ten times or more. The chain uses TRBV4-3 and TRBJ2-5; TRBD1 matches at 8 bases. The junction had 7 bases not matched to a gene; V was cut back by 0 bases and J by 4 bases. The CDR3 has 16 residues. The V gene's germline CDR1 is LGHNA and CDR2 YSLEER. The DNA for the CDR3 is TGCGCCAGCAGCCAAGATGTGCCAGGGGGCGGAGAGACCCAGTACTTC. Translated: CASSQDVPGGGETQYF.

This clonotype was seen many times. The chain has TRBV20-1 and TRBJ2-1; D unresolved. The CDR3 loop spans 15 amino acids. Germline V gene sequence: CDR1 DFQATT, CDR2 SNEGSKA (reference sequence). Trimming removed 0 bases at V and 8 bases at J, with 17 bases between. CDR3 region: CSARDASILRDEQFF. In nucleotides, the CDR3 is TGCAGTGCTAGAGATGCCTCGATTCTCAGAGATGAGCAGTTCTTC.

This clonotype was observed many times. This chain joins TRBV11-2 and TRBJ2-3; either TRBD1 or TRBD2 may supply D (5 bases each). Germline values: CDR1 SGHAT, CDR2 FQNNGV. Between the trimmed V and J ends, which lost 6 bases and 0 bases, there was a span of 13 bases. The CDR3 spans 15 residues. The CDR3 loop reads CASSGGPGSTDTQYF. The CDR3 DNA sequence: TGTGCCAGCAGTGGGGGACCCGGGAGCACAGATACGCAGTATTTT.

The rearrangement joins TRBV29-1 to TRBJ2-5; 7 bases align to TRBD2. The V gene end was trimmed by 2 bases and the J gene end by 7 bases; junction bases not matched to a gene: 10. Germline values: CDR1 SQVTM, CDR2 ANQGSEA. This CDR3 spans 14 amino acids. CDR3: CSVEWLAVGGTQYF. The CDR3 region has the DNA TGCAGCGTTGAATGGCTAGCGGTTGGGGGGACCCAGTACTTC.

This clonotype occurred a few times. The rearrangement joins TRBV29-1 to TRBJ1-5; 8 nucleotides line up with TRBD1. Trimming at V came to 4 bases and at J to 9 bases, leaving 8 bases not matched to a gene. CDR3 length equals 13 residues. Germline CDR1 and CDR2: SQVTM and ANQGSEA. CDR3: CSVGTGGGLPQHF. The CDR3 DNA is TGCAGCGTTGGAACAGGGGGTGGCCTGCCCCAGCATTTT. Combining the CDR3 with reference TRBV29-1 and TRBJ1-5 gives the whole variable domain SAVISQKPSRDICQRGTSLTIQCQVDSQVTMMFWYRQQPGQSLTLIATANQGSEATYESGFVIDKFPISRPNLTFSTLTVSNMSPEDSSIYLCSVGTGGGLPQHFGDGTRLSIL.

This clonotype was counted a few times. This chain joins TRBV7-2 and TRBJ2-1, with 13 bases fitting TRBD2. The CDR3 is made up of 19 amino acids. With V trimmed by 5 bases and J by 5 bases, 15 bases remained unmatched. The germline V gene has CDR1 SGHTA and CDR2 FQGNSA. The CDR3 sequence is CASSPRTSGSRGSHNEQFF. The CDR3 bases are TGTGCCAGCAGCCCCCGGACTAGCGGGAGCAGAGGTAGTCACAATGAGCAGTTCTTC.

The chain links TRBV25-1 to TRBJ1-6; perhaps TRBD1 as D (6 bases). V was cut by 5 bases and J by 9 bases, with 14 bases left in between. Per germline, CDR1 MGHDK and CDR2 SYGVNS. The CDR3 is made up of 14 amino acids. In DNA, the CDR3 is TGTGCCAGCAGTAACCCAGGGGATCGTTCACCCCTCCACTTT. It specifies CASSNPGDRSPLHF.

CDR3 in DNA: TGCGCCAGCTCCAGGGACGGGATATTTGGCAATCAGCCCCAGCATTTT. It encodes CASSRDGIFGNQPQHF. The chain employs TRBV5-1 and TRBJ1-5; perhaps TRBD1 as D (5 bases). The CDR3 totals 16 residues. Trimming pared 7 bases from V and 2 bases from J, leaving 19 bases between. Germline V lookup: CDR1 SGHRS, CDR2 YFSETQ.

The sample holds many counts of this clonotype. The chain couples TRBV25-1 to TRBJ2-1; 13 bases line up with TRBD2. The V gene end was trimmed by 3 bases and the J gene end by 5 bases; junction bases not matched to a gene: 7. The CDR3 has 17 amino acids. Germline V gene lookup returns CDR1 MGHDK and CDR2 SYGVNS. The CDR3 DNA reads as TGTGCCAGCAGTGACCCGAGGACTAGCGGGAGTCACAATGAGCAGTTCTTC. This codes for CASSDPRTSGSHNEQFF.

This clonotype was counted many times. J is TRBJ1-1 and V is TRBV30; D gene uncertain. The CDR3 loop spans 14 amino acids. Per germline, CDR1 GTSNPN and CDR2 SVGIG (reference sequence). V dropped 3 bases and J dropped 4 bases, with 15 bases sitting between them. CDR3 region: CAWREGQWSTEAFF. Written as DNA, the CDR3 is TGTGCCTGGAGGGAAGGCCAATGGAGCACTGAAGCTTTCTTT.

This clonotype was observed at least ten times. This rearrangement joins TRBV4-3 to TRBJ1-2; D remains unclear. The germline V and J ends were trimmed by 3 bases and 3 bases, with 14 bases remaining between them. The length of the CDR3 is 15 residues. Per germline, CDR1 LGHNA and CDR2 YSLEER. CDR3 protein: CASSQYPVRDYGYTF. The CDR3 DNA reads TGCGCCAGCAGCCAGTACCCGGTACGGGACTATGGCTACACCTTC.

This clonotype was observed a few times. The chain carries TRBV27 and TRBJ2-4; 8 nucleotides agree with TRBD2. This CDR3 has 13 amino acids. V was pared by 6 bases and J by 5 bases, with 3 bases of the junction left unmatched. The V gene's germline CDR1 is MNHEY and CDR2 SMNVEV (reference sequence). CDR3 sequence: CASRGAGENIQYF. The DNA for the CDR3 is TGTGCCAGCAGAGGAGCGGGAGAAAACATTCAGTACTTC.